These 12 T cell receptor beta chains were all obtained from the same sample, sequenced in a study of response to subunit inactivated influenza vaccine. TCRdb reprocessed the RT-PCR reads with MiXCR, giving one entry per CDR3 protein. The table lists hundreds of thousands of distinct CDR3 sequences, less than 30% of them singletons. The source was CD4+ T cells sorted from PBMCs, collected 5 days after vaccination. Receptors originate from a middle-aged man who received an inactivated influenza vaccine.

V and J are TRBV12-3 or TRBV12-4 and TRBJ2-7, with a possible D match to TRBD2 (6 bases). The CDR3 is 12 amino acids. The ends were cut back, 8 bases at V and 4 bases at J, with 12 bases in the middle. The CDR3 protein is CASGGLGYEQYF. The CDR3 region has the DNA TGTGCCAGCGGGGGACTTGGGTACGAGCAGTACTTC.

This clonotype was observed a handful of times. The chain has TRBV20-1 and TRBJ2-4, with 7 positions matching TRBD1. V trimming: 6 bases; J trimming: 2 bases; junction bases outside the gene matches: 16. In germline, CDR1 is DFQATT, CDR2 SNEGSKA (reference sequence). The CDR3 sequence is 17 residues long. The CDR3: CSASGGMGFLTKNIQYF. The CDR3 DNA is TGCAGTGCATCAGGGGGAATGGGTTTTCTGACCAAAAACATTCAGTACTTC.

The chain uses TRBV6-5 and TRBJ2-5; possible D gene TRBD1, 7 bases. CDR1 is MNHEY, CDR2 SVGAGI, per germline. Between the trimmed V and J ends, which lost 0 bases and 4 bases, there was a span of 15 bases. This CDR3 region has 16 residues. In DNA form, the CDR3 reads TGTGCCAGCAGTTACTCGGCAGGGGGGTTAGGAGAGACCCAGTACTTC. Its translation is CASSYSAGGLGETQYF.

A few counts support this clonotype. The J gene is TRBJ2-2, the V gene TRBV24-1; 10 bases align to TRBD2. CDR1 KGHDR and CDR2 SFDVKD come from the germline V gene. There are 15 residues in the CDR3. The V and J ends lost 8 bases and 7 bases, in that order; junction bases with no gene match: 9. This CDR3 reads CATKNSGGDVGELFF. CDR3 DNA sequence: TGTGCCACCAAGAACAGCGGGGGGGATGTCGGGGAGCTGTTTTTT.

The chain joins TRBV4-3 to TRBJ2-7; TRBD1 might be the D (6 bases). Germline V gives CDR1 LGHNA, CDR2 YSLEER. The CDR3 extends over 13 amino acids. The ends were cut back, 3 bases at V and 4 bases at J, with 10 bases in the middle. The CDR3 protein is CASSHQQGYEQYF. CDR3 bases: TGCGCCAGCAGCCACCAACAGGGATACGAGCAGTACTTC.

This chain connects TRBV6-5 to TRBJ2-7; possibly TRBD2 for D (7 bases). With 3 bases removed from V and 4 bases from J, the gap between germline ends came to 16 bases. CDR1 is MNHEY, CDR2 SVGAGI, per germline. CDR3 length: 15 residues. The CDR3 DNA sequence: TGTGCCAGCAGTTATGGGGAAGGGGGAGGGTACGAGCAGTACTTC. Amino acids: CASSYGEGGGYEQYF.

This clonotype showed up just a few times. The CDR3 sequence is CASRTRGTGELFF. The CDR3 nucleotides are TGTGCCAGCAGGACCCGGGGTACCGGGGAGCTGTTTTTT. The chain couples TRBV6-1 to TRBJ2-2, with D possibly being TRBD2 (5 bases). There are 13 residues in the CDR3. Trimming cost V 6 bases and J 5 bases, with 10 bases left between them. Germline values: CDR1 MNHNS, CDR2 SASEGT.

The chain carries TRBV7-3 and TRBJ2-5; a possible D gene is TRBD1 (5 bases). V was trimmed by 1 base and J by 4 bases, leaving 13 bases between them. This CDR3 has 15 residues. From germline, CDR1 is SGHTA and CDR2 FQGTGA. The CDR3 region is CASSLRGRRGETQYF. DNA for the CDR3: TGTGCCAGCAGCTTAAGAGGCAGAAGGGGAGAGACCCAGTACTTC.

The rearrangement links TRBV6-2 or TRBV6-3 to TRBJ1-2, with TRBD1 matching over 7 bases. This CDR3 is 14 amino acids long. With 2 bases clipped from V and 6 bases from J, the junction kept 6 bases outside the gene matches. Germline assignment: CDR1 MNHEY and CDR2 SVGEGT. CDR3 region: CASSYLQGLNGYTF. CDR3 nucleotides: TGTGCCAGCAGTTACCTACAGGGGCTCAATGGCTACACCTTC.

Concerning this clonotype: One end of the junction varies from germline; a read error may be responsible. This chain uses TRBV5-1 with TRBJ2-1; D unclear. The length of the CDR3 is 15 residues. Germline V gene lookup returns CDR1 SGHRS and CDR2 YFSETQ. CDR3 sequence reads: CASSLDVSSYNEQFF. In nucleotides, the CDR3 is TGCGCCAGCAGTTTGGACGTAAGTTCCTACAATGAGCAGTTCTTC.

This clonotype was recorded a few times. CDR3 sequence (DNA): TGTGCCAGCAGTTTACTGGGGTGGGACAGCGAAGATGGCTACACCTTC. Residues: CASSLLGWDSEDGYTF. The chain employs TRBV12-3 or TRBV12-4 and TRBJ1-2, with 7 bases that match TRBD1. This CDR3 has 16 residues. Unmatched junction bases numbered 12, after V lost 2 bases and J lost 6 bases.

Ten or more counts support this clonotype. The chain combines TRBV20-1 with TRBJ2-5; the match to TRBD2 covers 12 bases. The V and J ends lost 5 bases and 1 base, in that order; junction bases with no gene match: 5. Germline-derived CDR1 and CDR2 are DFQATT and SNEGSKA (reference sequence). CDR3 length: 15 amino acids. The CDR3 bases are TGCAGTGCTTTCGGACTAGCGGGGATCCAAGAGACCCAGTACTTC. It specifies CSAFGLAGIQETQYF.